What follows are 27 T cell receptor beta chains derived from one specimen sequenced in a study of CD8 T cells in ankylosing spondylitis (dated by TCRdb to 2016 to 2017). Receptor libraries were prepared by 5' RACE. The instrument given in TCRdb is Illumina HiSeq 2500. Using fastp at Q25 and MiXCR, TCRdb reprocessed the public reads and kept productive beta chains. Each CDR3 protein gets just one entry, which takes the most common genes and DNA from the rows behind it. For this sample there are roughly 370,000 distinct CDR3 sequences; 20% to 25% appear just once. Together, the top ten hold about a sixth of the sample. What the authors observed across the whole study: A TCR beta motif of fewer than 10 highly homologous amino acid variants appeared characteristic of blood from ankylosing spondylitis patients.

Their antigen targets remain unknown. Sequenced sample: blood, either unsorted or a sorted T cell fraction (not recorded which). Receptors were obtained from a male donor with ankylosing spondylitis.

The chain couples TRBV29-1 to TRBJ1-2; TRBD1 matches at 7 bases. CDR1 SQVTM and CDR2 ANQGSEA come from the germline V gene. Losses at the gene ends were 3 bases for V and 11 bases for J; bases not matched to a gene: 6. The CDR3 is 11 residues long. CDR3 nucleotide sequence: TGCAGCGTTGACCAGGGACAGCCTTACACCTTC. Translating gives CSVDQGQPYTF.

The chain is built from TRBV10-3 and TRBJ2-1; 7 nucleotides agree with TRBD1. This CDR3 has 14 residues. Per germline, CDR1 ENHRY and CDR2 SYGVKD. V dropped 8 bases and J dropped 1; count of bases not matched to a gene: 5. CDR3 nucleotide sequence: TGTGCCATCCGAGCACAGGGGTCCTACAATGAGCAGTTCTTC. This encodes CAIRAQGSYNEQFF.

A few counts support this clonotype. The CDR3 protein is CASSPTGTGVQETQYF. CDR3 DNA sequence: TGTGCCAGCAGTCCCACCGGGACAGGAGTCCAAGAGACCCAGTACTTC. The chain employs TRBV28 and TRBJ2-5; 8 positions agree with TRBD1. CDR1 and CDR2 from the germline V gene are MDHEN and SYDVKM. The CDR3 spans 16 residues. J was trimmed by 1 base and V by 5 bases; bases with no gene match: 9.

The sample holds a few counts of this clonotype. This rearrangement joins TRBV28 to TRBJ2-2, with D uncertain. The CDR3 runs to 12 residues. Trimming removed 3 bases at V and 6 bases at J, with 5 bases between. Germline loops: CDR1 MDHEN, CDR2 SYDVKM. Here the CDR3 DNA reads TGTGCCAGCAGTTTTAATCCCGGGGAGCTGTTTTTT. Amino acid sequence: CASSFNPGELFF.

The chain couples TRBV4-2 to TRBJ2-5; D gene uncertain. Germline-derived CDR1 and CDR2 are LGHNA and YNFKEQ. The CDR3 has 14 amino acids. Trimming took off 0 bases at V and 14 bases at J, with 19 bases between the two ends. The CDR3 sequence: CASSQDLGRVRIYF. The CDR3 DNA reads TGTGCCAGCAGCCAAGATCTGGGCAGAGTAAGGATTTACTTC.

The V gene is TRBV20-1, the J gene TRBJ2-5, with 12 bases matching TRBD2. This CDR3 spans 12 amino acids. Germline V CDR1 and CDR2: DFQATT, SNEGSKA (reference sequence). Here the CDR3 DNA reads TGCAGCGTAACTAGCGGGAGGGAGACCCAGTACTTC. Translated: CSVTSGRETQYF.

This chain joins TRBV24-1 and TRBJ2-5; D unresolved. Trimming left V 4 bases short and J 5 bases short, with 13 bases between. The CDR3 is 14 residues long. Per germline, CDR1 KGHDR and CDR2 SFDVKD. In DNA form, the CDR3 reads TGTGCCACCAGTGACCCCCGGTTTGAGGAGACCCAGTACTTC. This sequence encodes CATSDPRFEETQYF.

This clonotype was seen a few times. The chain is built from TRBV6-1 and TRBJ1-2, with 8 bases matching TRBD1. Per the germline V gene, CDR1 is MNHNS and CDR2 is SASEGT. With V trimmed by 6 bases and J by 4 bases, 7 bases remained unmatched. This CDR3 has 14 residues. As DNA, the CDR3 is TGTGCCAGCAGCCCGGACAGGGCCGTCTATGGCTACACCTTC. It specifies CASSPDRAVYGYTF.

In its sample, this clonotype was seen a few times. This sequence joins TRBV9 and TRBJ1-1; TRBD1 is a possible D gene (6 bases). This CDR3 has 15 amino acids. Germline values: CDR1 SGDLS, CDR2 YYNGEE. The V and J ends lost 1 base and 7 bases respectively, with 17 bases between them. CDR3 region: CASSVIITGRNEAFF. Written as DNA, the CDR3 is TGTGCCAGCAGCGTAATAATAACAGGGCGAAATGAAGCTTTCTTT.

A few counts support this clonotype. The V call is TRBV3-1, the J call TRBJ2-3; TRBD2 might be the D (6 bases). V lost 1 base and J lost 3, with 11 bases in between. The V gene's germline CDR1 is LGHDT and CDR2 YNNKEL (reference sequence). The CDR3 covers 15 residues. The CDR3 region is CASSQVPGVTDTQYF. The CDR3 nucleotides read TGTGCCAGCAGCCAAGTGCCGGGAGTGACAGATACGCAGTATTTT.

CDR3 DNA sequence: TGCGCCAGCAGCACGCTGACACACCAAGAGACCCAGTACTTC. Its translation is CASSTLTHQETQYF. The V gene is TRBV5-1, the J gene TRBJ2-5; no clear D gene. CDR3 length equals 14 residues. The ends were cut back, 4 bases at V and 0 bases at J, with 10 bases in the middle. CDR1 SGHRS and CDR2 YFSETQ come from the germline V gene.

This clonotype was seen more than once but under ten times. The rearrangement joins TRBV5-1 to TRBJ2-3; D uncertain. Per the germline V gene, CDR1 is SGHRS and CDR2 is YFSETQ. Trimming cost V 1 base and J 0 bases, with 9 bases left between them. The CDR3 sequence is 15 residues long. The CDR3 DNA sequence: TGCGCCAGCAGCTTGATCGAGACTAGCACAGATACGCAGTATTTT. It encodes CASSLIETSTDTQYF. The whole variable domain, filled in from reference TRBV5-1 and TRBJ2-3, reads KAGVTQTPRYLIKTRGQQVTLSCSPISGHRSVSWYQQTPGQGLQFLFEYFSETQRNKGNFPGRFSGRQFSNSRSEMNVSTLELGDSALYLCASSLIETSTDTQYFGPGTRLTVL.

The V and J genes are TRBV12-3 or TRBV12-4 and TRBJ2-2; 9 bases fit TRBD2. The CDR3 extends over 16 amino acids. V trimming: 6 bases; J trimming: 1 base; junction bases outside the gene matches: 6. The CDR3 DNA is TGTGCCAGCAGGACGACTAGCGGAGGGAACACCGGGGAGCTGTTTTTT. This encodes CASRTTSGGNTGELFF.

The rearrangement uses TRBV21-1 and TRBJ2-7; the table's D call TRBD2 went unverified against the DNA. TRBV21-1 is an annotated pseudogene. The CDR3 loop spans 15 amino acids. The CDR3 DNA is TGTGCCAGCAGCCTACTGAGGGAGGGCCCCCACGAGCAGTACTTC. It encodes CASSLLREGPHEQYF.

For this clonotype: Without the conserved terminal phenylalanine or tryptophan, this CDR3 likely stems from a read error. Because the CDR3's place on the DNA is in doubt, the DNA is left out and the CDR3 is given as listed by TCRdb. J is TRBJ1-2 and V is TRBV10-2; no check of the table's D call, TRBD1, against the DNA was made. Both ends counted, the CDR3 spans 9 residues. Per germline, CDR1 WSHSY and CDR2 SAAADI. CDR3 region: CARPDRVCY.

This chain joins TRBV7-3 and TRBJ2-1; D is uncertain. Germline CDR1 SGHTA, CDR2 FQGTGA. The V and J ends lost 5 bases and 0 bases respectively, with 8 bases between them. The CDR3 consists of 14 residues. This CDR3 reads CASSPSLSYNEQFF. In DNA, the CDR3 is TGTGCCAGCAGCCCATCTCTCTCCTACAATGAGCAGTTCTTC.

The rearrangement joins TRBV9 to TRBJ2-1; unclear D gene. V was clipped by 0 bases and J by 1 base, with 14 bases between them. This CDR3 is 17 amino acids long. Germline CDR1 is SGDLS and CDR2 is YYNGEE. CDR3 sequence (DNA): TGTGCCAGCAGCGTAGTCCCAATCCAAAATTCCTACAATGAGCAGTTCTTC. This sequence encodes CASSVVPIQNSYNEQFF.

This chain uses TRBV6-1 with TRBJ1-2; D remains unclear. Germline-derived CDR1 and CDR2 are MNHNS and SASEGT. The CDR3 has 12 amino acids. The ends were cut back, 6 bases at V and 8 bases at J, with 13 bases in the middle. The CDR3 region is CASSLNTNGYTF. The CDR3 region has the DNA TGTGCCAGCAGCTTGAATACAAACGGCTACACCTTC.

The chain links TRBV30 to TRBJ1-2; 8 bases map to TRBD1. CDR1 and CDR2 (germline): GTSNPN, SVGIG (reference sequence). V shed 2 bases, J shed 4 bases, and the junction held 9 bases outside the gene matches. This CDR3 is 15 amino acids long. The CDR3 spells CAWSILRGQSYGYTF. In nucleotides, the CDR3 is TGTGCCTGGAGTATACTCAGGGGGCAGAGCTATGGCTACACCTTC.

This chain uses TRBV7-2 with TRBJ1-5, with unresolved D. The CDR3 extends over 15 amino acids. The V end lost 1 base, the J end lost 2 bases, and 9 bases lay between the germline ends. Germline V gene data show CDR1 as SGHTA and CDR2 as FQGNSA. CDR3 region: CASSLGLWGNQPQHF. As DNA, the CDR3 is TGTGCCAGCAGCTTAGGGCTTTGGGGCAATCAGCCCCAGCATTTT.

The chain carries TRBV12-5 and TRBJ2-7; D may be TRBD2 (6 bases). This CDR3 contains 12 residues. V shed 6 bases and J shed 3 bases, with 9 bases lying between them. The germline V gene encodes CDR1 LGHNT and CDR2 FRNRAP. CDR3 sequence: CASGRGDYEQYF. The CDR3 coding sequence is TGTGCTAGTGGCCGCGGGGACTACGAGCAGTACTTC.

V usage is TRBV7-3 and J usage is TRBJ1-1, with D hard to call. This CDR3 contains 9 residues. Germline lookup yields CDR1 SGHTA and CDR2 FQGTGA. V gave up 1 base and J gave up 11 bases, with 2 bases separating them. This chain's CDR3 is CASSLIAFF. In nucleotides, the CDR3 is TGTGCCAGCAGCTTAATTGCTTTCTTT.

The chain has TRBV7-9 and TRBJ2-2, with 8 bases fitting TRBD2. From germline, CDR1 is SEHNR and CDR2 FQNEAQ (reference sequence). The CDR3 runs to 15 residues. The V segment lost 3 bases and the J segment 5 bases; nucleotides outside the gene matches: 5. This chain's CDR3 is CASSFGTSRTGELFF. DNA of the CDR3: TGTGCCAGCAGCTTCGGGACTAGTCGGACCGGGGAGCTGTTTTTT.

The chain uses TRBV10-3 and TRBJ2-1, with TRBD2 matching 10 bases. J was trimmed by 7 bases and V by 7 bases; bases with no gene match: 4. This CDR3 has 13 residues. Per germline, CDR1 ENHRY and CDR2 SYGVKD. The CDR3 DNA is TGTGCCATCAAAGCGGGAGGGCCAAATGAGCAGTTCTTC. Amino acid sequence: CAIKAGGPNEQFF.

In its sample, this clonotype was seen many times. The V gene is TRBV5-1, the J gene TRBJ1-1; D gene unclear. Looked up from germline, CDR1 is SGHRS and CDR2 is YFSETQ. This CDR3 is 16 amino acids long. V shed 2 bases and J shed 0 bases, with 14 bases lying between them. For the CDR3, the DNA is TGCGCCAGCAGCTTTGCCCAGTACCCCATGAACACTGAAGCTTTCTTT. Protein: CASSFAQYPMNTEAFF.

The chain carries TRBV29-1 and TRBJ2-5; 7 positions agree with TRBD2. Germline loops: CDR1 SQVTM, CDR2 ANQGSEA. There are 12 residues in the CDR3. The ends lost 7 bases at V and 3 bases at J; junction bases unmatched: 5. The CDR3 loop is CSASGAKETQYF. The CDR3 DNA reads as TGCAGCGCCAGCGGGGCCAAAGAGACCCAGTACTTC.

This chain links TRBV7-9 with TRBJ2-5; D is ambiguous. Per the germline V gene, CDR1 is SEHNR and CDR2 is FQNEAQ (reference sequence). V lost 4 bases, J lost 5 bases, and 14 bases lay in between. The CDR3 is 14 residues long. CDR3: CASSSSEFLETQYF. Here the CDR3 DNA reads TGTGCCAGCAGCTCTTCGGAGTTTCTGGAGACCCAGTACTTC.